Sequencing of this T cell receptor (beta chain) was carried out in a study of lymphopenia after photon versus proton radiotherapy. Study results and caveats: Post-nadir TCR diversity decline inversely tracked overall survival among those who died. Only patients who died were analyzed for survival; proton advantage is unproven. Oligoclonal CD8+ Temra expansion after nadir drove photon patients' diversity drop. Proton therapy kept repertoires fairly stable, unlike photons, which gained effector/memory cells.

As for this clone: The antigen remains unidentified.

Assay: immunoSEQ multiplex PCR; the TCRdb copy retains only in-frame clones and omits some. The table shows tens of thousands of clones, with less than 90% occurring only once. The sequencing used peripheral blood, collected from a patient treated with photon-based radiotherapy. The sequence was obtained from a woman aged 50 to 65 with pancreatic cancer.

As DNA, the CDR3 is TGCAGCGTTGACCGGGAGGCAGATACGCAGTATTTT. As protein: CSVDREADTQYF. The gene calls are TRBV29-1 and TRBJ2-3, with 7 bases matching TRBD2. Trimming removed 3 bases from V and 4 bases from J; junction bases left unmatched: 1. This CDR3 comprises 12 residues. Germline V gene data show CDR1 as SQVTM and CDR2 as ANQGSEA.